This T cell receptor (beta chain) was profiled in a study of CD8 T cells in Susac syndrome. Study-wide results and caveats: The authors acknowledged that the study's TCR sequencing and HLA analysis involved relatively few individuals.

RNA, at about 0.5 to 1 ug, was reverse transcribed with random hexamers. Across 54 Vbeta and 13 Jbeta, TCR beta CDR3 was amplified with immunoSEQ multiplex PCR. Each CDR3 protein gets one entry after TCRdb re-called the immunoSEQ multiplex PCR reads with MiXCR. Among 170,000 or so distinct CDR3 sequences listed, 80% to 95% were seen once. About this clonotype: The antigen remains unidentified.

The CDR3 is 14 residues long. Germline values: CDR1 MNHEY, CDR2 SVGAGI. The junction had 5 bases not matched to a gene; V was cut back by 7 bases and J by 3 bases. TEMRA cells were FACS-enriched, and CD8+ and CD4+ T cells were isolated negatively. The sample comprised CD4+ T cells from PBMCs. The clonotype originates from a human donor with multiple sclerosis. This sequence joins TRBV6-5 and TRBJ2-2, with 7 positions matching TRBD1. This CDR3 is CASTQGEDTGELFF. In nucleotides, the CDR3 is TGTGCCAGCACCCAGGGGGAAGACACCGGGGAGCTGTTTTTT.